Listed below are T cell receptor beta chains from one sample, sequenced in a study of T cells after yellow fever vaccination. TCRdb called the 5' RACE reads again in MiXCR, with one record for every CDR3 protein. The sample lists hundreds of thousands of distinct CDR3 sequences; roughly 14% were seen once. Specimen: PBMCs, collected on the day of the yellow fever booster vaccination. These receptors came from a young man who received the YFV17D yellow fever vaccine. The CDR3 runs from the conserved cysteine through the conserved F or W. The order of the fields is D gene, J gene, V gene, clone size, CDR3 DNA, CDR3 protein. D genes are given only for firm matches. Only some rows state a clone size, as once, few, many or a class for expanded clones.

- TRBJ2-4 TRBV5-1 many TGCGCCAGCAGCTTGGGAGGGGACAACATTCAGTACTTC CASSLGGDNIQYF
- TRBJ2-1 TRBV12-3/TRBV12-4 few TGTGCCAGCAGTTTAGAGGGCTTTAATGAGCAGTTCTTC CASSLEGFNEQFF
- TRBJ2-3 TRBV4-3 - TGCGCCAGCAGCCAAGATTTAGATACGCAGTATTTT CASSQDLDTQYF
- TRBJ1-1 TRBV20-1 few TGCAGTGCTAGTGGGGAGGGGAACACTGAAGCTTTCTTT CSASGEGNTEAFF
TRBD1 TRBJ1-1 TRBV11-2 - TGTGCCAGCAGCTTAGCGACAGGGGTGAACACTGAAGCTTTCTTT CASSLATGVNTEAFF
TRBD2 TRBJ2-3 TRBV27 few TGTGCCAGCACCTCCGACGCGGGAGGCACAGATACGCAGTATTTT CASTSDAGGTDTQYF
- TRBJ1-1 TRBV7-8 - TGTGCCAGCACCCTAATCACTGAAGCTTTCTTT CASTLITEAFF
TRBD2 TRBJ2-1 TRBV20-1 - TGCAGTGCTAGCGTCGCTAGCGGAAACAATGAGCAGTTCTTC CSASVASGNNEQFF
- TRBJ2-7 TRBV6-5 few TGTGCCAGCAGTTATGGTCTCAGTTTCTACGAGCAGTACTTC CASSYGLSFYEQYF
- TRBJ2-5 TRBV14 many TGTGCCAGCAGCCAAGATTATACTAGACAAGAGACCCAGTACTTC CASSQDYTRQETQYF
- TRBJ2-7 TRBV18 once TGTGCCAGCGCAACTAGCCTAGACTACGATCAGTACTTC CASATSLDYDQYF
TRBD2 TRBJ2-1 TRBV5-6 few TGTGCCAGCAGCTTGAGGCTAGCGGGAGGCCTGGACCGCTTC CASSLRLAGGLDRF
TRBD2 TRBJ2-4 TRBV11-2 few TGTGCCAGCAGCCTCGGACTAGCGACTTATCTAGCCAAAAACATTCAGTACTTC CASSLGLATYLAKNIQYF
- TRBJ2-1 TRBV5-1 few TGCGCCAGCAGCTTGGGAGTATCCAGCGGATACAATGAGCAGTTCTTC CASSLGVSSGYNEQFF
TRBD2 TRBJ2-1 TRBV6-1 - TGTGCCAGCAGAATAGCGGGACGGGGAGGTGAGCAGTTCTTC CASRIAGRGGEQFF
- TRBJ2-5 TRBV20-1 few TGCAGCAGCGACAGCAAAGAGACCCAGTACTTC CSSDSKETQYF
- TRBJ1-1 TRBV19 - TGTGCCAGTAGTGACACTTCTAACACTGAAGCTTTCTTT CASSDTSNTEAFF
- TRBJ2-7 TRBV7-9 many TGTGCCAGCAGCAGAAGAACGTCTAGCTCCTACGAGCAGTACTTC CASSRRTSSSYEQYF
- TRBJ2-3 TRBV15 few TGTGCCACCAGCAGATGGACAACGCAAGCGGATACGCAGTATTTT CATSRWTTQADTQYF
TRBD2 TRBJ2-3 TRBV10-3 few TGTGCCATCAGTGGATCCCAGCGGGGCCTGGGAACGCAGTATTTT CAISGSQRGLGTQYF
TRBD1 TRBJ2-3 TRBV12-3/TRBV12-4 many TGTGCCAGCAGTGAAGGACAGGGCACAGATACGCAGTATTTT CASSEGQGTDTQYF
- TRBJ2-7 TRBV6-2/TRBV6-3 few TGTGCCAGCAGTTTACGCGACCCACTAACGGGAGAGCAGTACTTC CASSLRDPLTGEQYF
- TRBJ1-5 TRBV7-2 few TGTGCCAGCAGCAGTTGGGGCGGTCAGCCCCAGCATTTT CASSSWGGQPQHF
- TRBJ1-5 TRBV5-6 many TGTGCCAGCAGCCCAGGGCACAATCAGCCCCAGCATTTT CASSPGHNQPQHF
- TRBJ2-2 TRBV29-1 - TGCAGCGTTGAGTGGGGTAGGACCGGGGAGCTGTTTTTT CSVEWGRTGELFF
- TRBJ2-5 TRBV7-9 - TGTGCCAGCAGCCCACGGACGGATTCGGGGACCCAGTACTTC CASSPRTDSGTQYF
TRBD1 TRBJ2-7 TRBV5-6 few TGTGCCAGCAGACCGGGACAGCTTTACGAGCAGTACTTC CASRPGQLYEQYF
- TRBJ1-2 TRBV15 - TGTGCCACCAGCAGCGGGGACGCTCGCGGGGGCTACACCTTC CATSSGDARGGYTF
- TRBJ2-1 TRBV18 - TGTGCCAGCTCACCACGGTTCGCACTAGATGAGCAGTTCTTC CASSPRFALDEQFF
- TRBJ1-1 TRBV20-1 - TGCTGTGCTAGAGAGGTTAAGCTTTTAAAAAGAGGGAACACTGAAGCTTTCTTT CCAREVKLLKRGNTEAFF
- TRBJ2-3 TRBV20-1 - TGCAGTGCCCAATTTGATACGCAGTATTTT CSAQFDTQYF
- TRBJ2-1 TRBV20-1 - TGCAGTGCTAGAGTAAGGGACACTCCCTACAATGAGCAGTTCTTC CSARVRDTPYNEQFF
TRBD1 TRBJ2-1 TRBV20-1 - TGCAGTGCTAGTTTTGGGACAGTACTTCCCAGCTCCTACAATGAGCAGTTCTTC CSASFGTVLPSSYNEQFF
TRBD2 TRBJ2-1 TRBV20-1 - TGCAGTGCACAGACTAGCGGGATATACAATGAGCAGTTCTTC CSAQTSGIYNEQFF
- TRBJ2-7 TRBV10-3 few TGTGCCATCAGTGAGAGACGGGACGGGTACGAGCAGTACTTC CAISERRDGYEQYF
- TRBJ2-7 TRBV7-3 - TGTGCCAGCGGCAAGGGGCCCCTGGACGAGCAGTACTTC CASGKGPLDEQYF
- TRBJ2-1 TRBV6-1 few TGTGCCAGCAGTGTAAAGCGCTTGTATAATGAGCAGTTCTTC CASSVKRLYNEQFF
TRBD1 TRBJ2-7 TRBV20-1 - TGCAGTGCTAGGCACGCCTCAGGGGGCTCGTCCTACGAGCAGTACTTC CSARHASGGSSYEQYF
- TRBJ2-7 TRBV18 many TGTGCCAGCTCACCAGGGACGACCTACGAGCAGTACTTC CASSPGTTYEQYF
- TRBJ1-2 TRBV5-1 few TGCGCCAGCACAGAGGGAATTTCGAGCGGAGGCTACACCTTC CASTEGISSGGYTF
- TRBJ2-2 TRBV14 few TGTGCCAGCAGCCTTAACACAGGAGGGCTGTTTTTT CASSLNTGGLFF
TRBD1 TRBJ2-3 TRBV5-1 - TGCGCCAGCACGCCTGGACAGGACACAGATACGCAGTATTTT CASTPGQDTDTQYF
TRBD1 TRBJ1-2 TRBV7-8 - TGTGCCAGCAGCCCTGGACAGGGCTTTAGCGGCTACACCTTC CASSPGQGFSGYTF
TRBD2 TRBJ2-5 TRBV15 few TGTGCCACCAGCAGAGATGCGGGAGGTGTTTTCGAGACCCAGTACTTC CATSRDAGGVFETQYF
- TRBJ2-3 TRBV24-1 many TGTGCCACCAGTGGGGACCCCGCTAGCGCCAGCACAGATACGCAGTATTTT CATSGDPASASTDTQYF
TRBD1 TRBJ2-5 TRBV12-3/TRBV12-4 few TGTGCCAGCAGCCGACAGGGGATGTGGGAGACCCAGTACTTC CASSRQGMWETQYF
- TRBJ1-1 TRBV10-2 many TGCGCCAGCAGTGAGCCCCAGGTCCGTTCCGCTTTCTTT CASSEPQVRSAFF
- TRBJ2-7 TRBV7-9 many TGTGCCAGCAGCTTTCGGTCCTACGAGCAGTACTTC CASSFRSYEQYF
TRBD2 TRBJ2-1 TRBV20-1 once TGCAGTGCTGATAGCGGGAGGTCCTCCTACAATGAGCAGTTCTTC CSADSGRSSYNEQFF
- TRBJ2-1 TRBV20-1 few TGCAGTGCTAGTTACAGCGCGAGCTCCTACAATGAGCAGTTCTTC CSASYSASSYNEQFF
- TRBJ2-7 TRBV7-8 - TGTGCCAGCAGCTGGGGAGTCGCCAACGAGCAGTACTTC CASSWGVANEQYF
TRBD1 TRBJ2-7 TRBV18 few TGTGCCAGCTCATCTCAGGGGGCTAACGAGCAGTACTTC CASSSQGANEQYF
TRBD1 TRBJ1-1 TRBV20-1 - TGCAGTGCTCCAAACAGGGGAGGAGGCACTGAAGCTTTCTTT CSAPNRGGGTEAFF
- TRBJ2-1 TRBV7-2 few TGTGCCAGCAGCAACCCCGGTCCGTTGCTCTACAATGAGCAGTTCTTC CASSNPGPLLYNEQFF
TRBD2 TRBJ2-1 TRBV4-1 few TGCGCCAGCAGCCAAGATCAGCGGGAGTACAATGAGCAGTTCTTC CASSQDQREYNEQFF
- TRBJ2-3 TRBV6-2/TRBV6-3 few TGTGCCAGCAGTCTTCAGGGTGTCCCAGATACGCAGTATTTT CASSLQGVPDTQYF
- TRBJ2-2 TRBV20-1 few TGCAGTGCCTTGCAATGGGGGGCTCCCGGGGAGCTGTTTTTT CSALQWGAPGELFF
TRBD2 TRBJ2-1 TRBV29-1 few TGCAGCGTTGAAGAGCAGACTAGCGGGCAACTCAATGAGCAGTTCTTC CSVEEQTSGQLNEQFF
- TRBJ2-2 TRBV2 - TGTGCCAGCAGTCCCCGTCCGAACACCGGGGAGCTGTTTTTT CASSPRPNTGELFF